Below are 15 T cell receptor beta chains sequenced from a single sample in a study of blood T cell repertoires in COVID-19. Here immunoSEQ multiplex PCR was the method, and the copy in TCRdb shows in-frame clones only, minus some. The sample comprises around 250,000 clones, about four fifths of which are singletons, and 1.5% to 2% rests with the top ten. Specimen: peripheral blood. These receptors were obtained from a man in his thirties or forties who had recovered from COVID-19.

This rearrangement joins TRBV19 to TRBJ1-5; no clear D. Germline V gene data show CDR1 as LNHDA and CDR2 as SQIVND (reference sequence). This CDR3 is 12 amino acids long. Trimming removed 5 bases from V and 9 bases from J, with 11 bases in between. DNA for the CDR3: TGTGCCAGTAGTCTGCTCTCGGGGCCCCAGCATTTT. Protein product: CASSLLSGPQHF.

The rearrangement joins TRBV7-9 to TRBJ1-3; 7 bases fit TRBD1. Germline assignment: CDR1 SEHNR and CDR2 FQNEAQ (reference sequence). V was pared by 4 bases and J by 2 bases, with 5 bases of the junction left unmatched. This CDR3 region has 15 residues. This CDR3 is CASSSRDRPGNTIYF. The CDR3 DNA follows: TGTGCCAGCAGCTCACGGGACAGACCTGGAAACACCATATATTTT.

V gene TRBV7-2 combines with J gene TRBJ2-6; D may be TRBD1 (5 bases). Germline CDR1 is SGHTA and CDR2 is FQGNSA. V was shortened by 2 bases and J by 0 bases, with 11 bases between the two germline ends. The CDR3 sequence is 17 residues long. Here the CDR3 reads CASSLSYRLSGANVLTF. DNA of the CDR3: TGTGCCAGCAGCTTATCCTACAGGCTCTCTGGGGCCAACGTCCTGACTTTC.

The chain employs TRBV18 and TRBJ1-1; D ambiguous. Trimming took 3 bases from V and 1 from J, leaving 6 bases between them. The germline gives CDR1 KGHSH, CDR2 LQKENI. The CDR3 sequence is 13 residues long. The CDR3 nucleotides are TGTGCCAGCTCACCTCGCAGGAACACTGAAGCTTTCTTT. This codes for CASSPRRNTEAFF.

The chain carries TRBV3-1 (or the pseudogene TRBV3-2) and TRBJ2-7, with D possibly being TRBD1 (5 bases). V dropped 6 bases and J dropped 2 bases, with 14 bases sitting between them. The CDR3 is 14 amino acids. The V gene's germline CDR1 is LGHDT and CDR2 YNNKEL (reference sequence). This CDR3 reads CASRPQGTPYEQYF. CDR3 nucleotides: TGTGCCAGCAGGCCCCAGGGAACCCCCTACGAGCAGTACTTC.

The V gene is TRBV6-5, the J gene TRBJ1-2; a possible D gene is TRBD1 (5 bases). The germline V and J ends were trimmed by 0 bases and 4 bases, with 15 bases remaining between them. This CDR3 contains 16 residues. Germline V gives CDR1 MNHEY, CDR2 SVGAGI. The CDR3 protein is CASSYSTGDGIYGYTF. CDR3 sequence (DNA): TGTGCCAGCAGTTACTCGACGGGGGACGGGATCTATGGCTACACCTTC.

This chain joins TRBV9 and TRBJ1-1; D is perhaps TRBD1 (6 bases). Germline V CDR1 and CDR2: SGDLS, YYNGEE. CDR3 length: 13 residues. Deletions cut 0 bases from V and 4 bases from J, with 7 bases between. The CDR3 here is CASSVVQGTEAFF. Written as DNA, the CDR3 is TGTGCCAGCAGCGTAGTACAGGGCACTGAAGCTTTCTTT.

The V and J genes are TRBV2 and TRBJ1-2; the D is unclear. The germline V and J ends were trimmed by 3 bases and 6 bases, with 11 bases remaining between them. The length of the CDR3 is 13 residues. Germline assignment: CDR1 SNHLY and CDR2 FYNNEI. The CDR3: CASSDPNPDGYTF. CDR3 nucleotides: TGTGCCAGCAGTGATCCAAACCCGGATGGCTACACCTTC.

The V gene is TRBV9, the J gene TRBJ2-1, with 9 bases identical to TRBD2. With 3 bases clipped from V and 6 bases from J, the junction kept 4 bases outside the gene matches. Germline V gives CDR1 SGDLS, CDR2 YYNGEE. This CDR3 contains 14 residues. CDR3 nucleotide sequence: TGTGCCAGCAGCGCCGGGACTAGCTTCAATGAGCAGTTCTTC. As protein: CASSAGTSFNEQFF.

V gene TRBV5-8 combines with J gene TRBJ1-2; D might be TRBD1 (6 bases). The V end was cut by 6 bases, the J end by 6 bases, with 15 bases between. Per germline, CDR1 SGHTS and CDR2 YDEGEE. This CDR3 has 13 residues. In DNA, the CDR3 is TGTGCCAGCACCAAAGGTTGGGGGCATGGCTACACCTTC. Amino acid sequence: CASTKGWGHGYTF.

This clone has a single count. This chain joins TRBV7-9 and TRBJ2-3, with 7 bases that match TRBD1. CDR3 length equals 15 residues. Losses at the gene ends were 9 bases for V and 3 bases for J; bases not matched to a gene: 12. CDR1 SEHNR and CDR2 FQNEAQ come from the germline V gene (reference sequence). The CDR3 is CASRASGGRTDTQYF. The CDR3 DNA follows: TGTGCCAGTCGGGCTTCAGGGGGACGGACAGATACGCAGTATTTT.

The chain has TRBV6-6 and TRBJ1-6; the D is unclear. Per germline, CDR1 MNHNY and CDR2 SVGAGI (reference sequence). V lost 6 bases and J 5 bases, leaving 5 bases between the germline ends. The CDR3 spans 12 residues. The CDR3 reads CASRTDNSPLHF. The CDR3 DNA reads TGTGCCAGCAGAACAGATAATTCACCCCTCCACTTT.

This rearrangement joins TRBV15 to TRBJ2-5, with D possibly matching TRBD2 (5 bases). The CDR3 spans 14 residues. The germline V gene has CDR1 LNHNV and CDR2 YYDKDF (reference sequence). V gave up 0 bases and J gave up 3 bases, with 8 bases separating them. The CDR3 DNA reads as TGTGCCACCAGCAGAGATCGAGGGAAAGAGACCCAGTACTTC. Its translation is CATSRDRGKETQYF. Complete variable domain (other parts from reference TRBV15 and TRBJ2-5): DAMVIQNPRYQVTQFGKPVTLSCSQTLNHNVMYWYQQKSSQAPKLLFHYYDKDFNNEADTPDNFQSRRPNTSFCFLDIRSPGLGDTAMYLCATSRDRGKETQYFGPGTRLLVL.

The chain couples TRBV2 to TRBJ1-4; the D is unclear. The CDR3 is 11 residues long. V was pared by 6 bases and J by 10 bases, with 9 bases between. Per the germline V gene, CDR1 is SNHLY and CDR2 is FYNNEI. The CDR3 loop is CASRGVGKLFF. The CDR3 DNA reads TGTGCCAGCAGAGGAGTGGGAAAACTGTTTTTT.

This chain connects TRBV24-1 to TRBJ2-7; D unresolved. V dropped 2 bases and J dropped 6 bases, with 10 bases sitting between them. The germline V gene has CDR1 KGHDR and CDR2 SFDVKD. The CDR3 runs 13 residues. The CDR3 spells CATSDSSGGEQYF. The CDR3 coding sequence is TGTGCCACCAGTGATTCGTCAGGTGGCGAGCAGTACTTC.